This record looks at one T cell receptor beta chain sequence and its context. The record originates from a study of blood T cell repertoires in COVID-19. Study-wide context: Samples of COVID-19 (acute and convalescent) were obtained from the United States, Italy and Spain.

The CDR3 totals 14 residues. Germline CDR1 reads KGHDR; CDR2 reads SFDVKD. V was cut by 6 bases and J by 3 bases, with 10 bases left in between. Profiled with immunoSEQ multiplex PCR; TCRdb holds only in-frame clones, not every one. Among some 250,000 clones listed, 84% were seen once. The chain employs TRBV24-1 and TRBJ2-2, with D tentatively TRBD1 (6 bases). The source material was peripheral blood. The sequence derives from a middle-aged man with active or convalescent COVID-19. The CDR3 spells CATSRDRHTGELFF. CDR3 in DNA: TGTGCCACCAGTCGCGACAGGCACACCGGGGAGCTGTTTTTT.